This paragraph reports one T cell receptor beta chain. Its antigen remains unknown. PCR employed 60 Vbeta and 13 Jbeta primers. Sequencing used immunoSEQ multiplex PCR; TCRdb keeps in-frame clones, though not all of them. The sample lists 150,000 to 200,000 clones; 60% to 85% were seen once. The sample comes from a study of cytomegalovirus exposure and HLA in healthy donors. In the study overall: Counted in an early data release were tens of millions of unique TCRs from HLA-typed donors. The study, taken as a whole, reports: Most TCRs appeared rarely, but some public TCRs recurred in many donors. Immune exposure was documented only through CMV serostatus. In a later analysis, common viral pathogens appeared linked to several of the most significant clusters.

The CDR3 length is 14 residues. Trimming left V 11 bases short and J 1 base short, with 17 bases between. Germline loops: CDR1 ENHRY, CDR2 SYGVKD. The rearrangement links TRBV10-3 to TRBJ1-1, with D unclear. The sequenced sample consisted of PBMCs. This clonotype was obtained from a female donor in good health and CMV-seronegative. The CDR3 coding sequence is TGTGCCGTCCAAGTTGCCGGTAAGAACACTGAAGCTTTCTTT. Its translation: CAVQVAGKNTEAFF.